Each of the 17 T cell receptor beta chains below was sequenced from the same sample in a study of shared clonotypes between healthy human individuals. The table came from immunoSEQ multiplex PCR; TCRdb's copy has only in-frame clones and leaves some out. The sample has 150,000 to 200,000 clones; approximately 70% are singletons. Sequenced input: memory CD4+ T cells sorted from blood. As for subset: CD45RA-negative fraction. These receptor sequences come from a man younger than 45 in good health.

This chain connects TRBV7-9 to TRBJ2-2; 8 nucleotides align to TRBD1. The CDR3 consists of 16 residues. Germline assignment: CDR1 SEHNR and CDR2 FQNEAQ (reference sequence). The V gene end was trimmed by 7 bases and the J gene end by 5 bases; junction bases not matched to a gene: 12. The CDR3 region has the DNA TGTGCCAGCACCCTAGGGTGGACAGGGAAGACCGGGGAGCTGTTTTTT. Amino acid sequence: CASTLGWTGKTGELFF.

The chain recombines TRBV5-3 with TRBJ2-7; D unresolved. TRBV5-3 is an ORF for which the function is uncertain. The CDR3 has 12 residues. Trimming removed 8 bases from V and 4 bases from J, with 13 bases in between. CDR3 bases: TGTGCCAGCAGCCTTGGGGTGTACGAGCAGTACTTC. As protein: CASSLGVYEQYF.

The CDR3 loop reads CASSFTMNTEAFF. As DNA, the CDR3 is TGTGCCAGCAGCTTTACTATGAACACTGAAGCTTTCTTT. The rearrangement links TRBV7-9 to TRBJ1-1; D remains unclear. Trimming cost V 3 bases and J 0 bases, with 5 bases left between them. The V gene's germline CDR1 is SEHNR and CDR2 FQNEAQ (reference sequence). This CDR3 comprises 13 residues.

V and J are TRBV5-6 and TRBJ1-5; D remains unclear. The germline gives CDR1 SGHDT, CDR2 YYEEEE. The CDR3 contains 14 residues. The ends were cut back, 1 base at V and 7 bases at J, with 12 bases in the middle. The CDR3 nucleotides read TGTGCCAGCAGCTTGTCTGGAAACTGGCAGCCCCAGCATTTT. This translates into CASSLSGNWQPQHF. The full variable domain, in which reference TRBV5-6 and TRBJ1-5 provide the parts outside the CDR3, is DAGVTQSPTHLIKTRGQQVTLRCSPKSGHDTVSWYQQALGQGPQFIFQYYEEEERQRGNFPDRFSGHQFPNYSSELNVNALLLGDSALYLCASSLSGNWQPQHFGDGTRLSIL.

This sequence joins TRBV5-1 and TRBJ2-7; 7 bases line up with TRBD1. With 4 bases clipped from V and 3 bases from J, the junction kept 4 bases outside the gene matches. The CDR3 has 13 residues. CDR1 and CDR2 (germline): SGHRS, YFSETQ. CDR3 bases: TGCGCCAGCAGCGAGAACAGGGGCTACGAGCAGTACTTC. This codes for CASSENRGYEQYF.

A word on this clone: Other DNA sequences of this sample code for an identical CDR3. The chain joins TRBV18 to TRBJ2-5; 7 bases match TRBD1. The CDR3 consists of 13 residues. Germline V gene lookup returns CDR1 KGHSH and CDR2 LQKENI. V was clipped by 3 bases and J by 3 bases; unmatched bases: 1. CDR3 nucleotides: TGTGCCAGCTCACCTGGGACAGAAGAGACCCAGTACTTC. Encoded protein: CASSPGTEETQYF.

The chain carries TRBV5-1 and TRBJ2-5; TRBD2 agrees at 9 bases. The CDR3 contains 19 residues. Germline V lookup: CDR1 SGHRS, CDR2 YFSETQ. V trimming: 1 base; J trimming: 3 bases; junction bases outside the gene matches: 16. CDR3 sequence reads: CASSLSGGGVASGKETQYF. The CDR3 DNA is TGCGCCAGCAGCTTGTCGGGGGGCGGTGTGGCTAGCGGGAAAGAGACCCAGTACTTC.

The chain has TRBV11-2 and TRBJ2-5; no definite D call. The V end lost 2 bases, the J end lost 4 bases, and 11 bases lay between the germline ends. Looked up from germline, CDR1 is SGHAT and CDR2 is FQNNGV. The CDR3 has 14 amino acids. CDR3 sequence reads: CASSLSRTRETQYF. The CDR3 DNA follows: TGTGCCAGCAGCTTATCCCGGACGAGAGAGACCCAGTACTTC.

V usage is TRBV7-2 and J usage is TRBJ2-4; no definite D call. The CDR3 runs 13 residues. Germline CDR1 reads SGHTA; CDR2 reads FQGNSA. The V gene lost 1 base and the J gene lost 9 bases, with 10 bases spanning the gap. The CDR3 DNA is TGTGCCAGCAGCTTAGTAGAAAACGCCATTCAGTACTTC. It codes for CASSLVENAIQYF.

This clone occurred a few times. The chain is built from TRBV5-1 and TRBJ2-1; 14 nucleotides line up with TRBD2. CDR1 SGHRS and CDR2 YFSETQ come from the germline V gene. Unmatched junction bases numbered 4, after V lost 4 bases and J lost 7 bases. This CDR3 comprises 15 residues. The CDR3: CASSRLAGGWNEQFF. In nucleotides, the CDR3 is TGCGCCAGCAGCAGACTAGCGGGAGGGTGGAATGAGCAGTTCTTC.

V and J are TRBV7-2 and TRBJ1-1, with D tentatively TRBD1 (6 bases). The V end lost 2 bases, the J end lost 2 bases, and 9 bases lay between the germline ends. This CDR3 has 14 residues. Germline-derived CDR1 and CDR2 are SGHTA and FQGNSA. The CDR3 DNA reads TGTGCCAGCAGCTTAAGGACAGATAACACTGAAGCTTTCTTT. It specifies CASSLRTDNTEAFF. Full variable domain (outside the CDR3, taken from reference TRBV7-2 and TRBJ1-1): GAGVSQSPSNKVTEKGKDVELRCDPISGHTALYWYRQSLGQGLEFLIYFQGNSAPDKSGLPSDRFSAERTGGSVSTLTIQRTQQEDSAVYLCASSLRTDNTEAFFGQGTRLTVV.

This clone has only one observation. V usage is TRBV6-5 and J usage is TRBJ2-1; 14 bases map to TRBD2. J lost 6 bases, V lost 2 bases, and 3 bases had no gene match. Germline V lookup: CDR1 MNHEY, CDR2 SVGAGI. This CDR3 has 16 amino acids. The CDR3 DNA reads TGTGCCAGCAGTTACGTGGGACTAGCGGGAGCCAATGAGCAGTTCTTC. This translates into CASSYVGLAGANEQFF.

V gene TRBV5-6 combines with J gene TRBJ1-2, with D tentatively TRBD1 (5 bases). Trimming took off 4 bases at V and 8 bases at J, with 12 bases between the two ends. Per germline, CDR1 SGHDT and CDR2 YYEEEE. This CDR3 has 12 residues. The CDR3 reads CASSPDIGGYTF. As DNA, the CDR3 is TGTGCCAGCAGCCCGGACATCGGGGGCTACACCTTC.

This clone was seen just once. The chain recombines TRBV6-1 with TRBJ2-7; D is unclear. Germline CDR1 and CDR2: MNHNS and SASEGT. This CDR3 comprises 14 residues. Between the trimmed V and J ends, which lost 4 bases and 0 bases, there was a span of 10 bases. DNA of the CDR3: TGTGCCAGCAGTGGACAATCAATCTCCTACGAGCAGTACTTC. This gives the protein CASSGQSISYEQYF.

Turning to this clone: Other DNA sequences of this sample code for an identical CDR3. The gene calls are TRBV25-1 and TRBJ1-2; the D is unclear. The CDR3 covers 14 residues. Trimming shortened V by 2 bases and J by 5 bases, and 12 bases separated the two germline ends. Per germline, CDR1 MGHDK and CDR2 SYGVNS. CDR3 residues: CASSEGGGRYGYTF. CDR3 nucleotides: TGTGCCAGCAGTGAAGGTGGAGGAAGATATGGCTACACCTTC.

The CDR3: CASRETGTAGANVLTF. As DNA, the CDR3 is TGTGCCAGCAGGGAAACCGGGACCGCAGGGGCCAACGTCCTGACTTTC. This rearrangement joins TRBV6-1 to TRBJ2-6; D is tentatively TRBD1 or TRBD2 (5 bases each). Per the germline V gene, CDR1 is MNHNS and CDR2 is SASEGT. Trimming left V 6 bases short and J 4 bases short, with 16 bases between. The length of the CDR3 is 16 residues.

The chain links TRBV6-5 to TRBJ2-3; a possible D gene is TRBD1 (5 bases). Germline V gene sequence: CDR1 MNHEY, CDR2 SVGAGI. The CDR3 is made up of 15 amino acids. The germline V and J ends were trimmed by 6 bases and 4 bases, with 17 bases remaining between them. CDR3 region: CASSSYQGFADTQYF. As DNA, the CDR3 is TGTGCCAGCAGCTCCTATCAGGGTTTCGCAGATACGCAGTATTTT.